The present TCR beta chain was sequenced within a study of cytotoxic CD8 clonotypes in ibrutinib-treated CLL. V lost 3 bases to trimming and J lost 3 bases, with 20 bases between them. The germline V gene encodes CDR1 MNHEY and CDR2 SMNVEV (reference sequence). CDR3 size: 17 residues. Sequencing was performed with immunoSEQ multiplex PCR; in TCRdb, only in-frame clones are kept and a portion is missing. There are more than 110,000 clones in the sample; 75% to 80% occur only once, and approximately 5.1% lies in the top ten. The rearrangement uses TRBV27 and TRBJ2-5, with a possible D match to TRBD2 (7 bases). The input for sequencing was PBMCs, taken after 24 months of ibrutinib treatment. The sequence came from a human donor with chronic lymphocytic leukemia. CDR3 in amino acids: CASSFWSGGAGEETQYF. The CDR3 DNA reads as TGTGCCAGCAGTTTTTGGTCTGGGGGGGCAGGGGAAGAGACCCAGTACTTC.